The entry below gives a single T cell receptor beta chain sequence along with its context. The CDR3 has 15 amino acids. The treatment here: 15 to 20 received Ad26.COV2.S at low or high dose, single or two shots; about five received placebo; per-sample allocation not given. Day 63 after the first vaccine or placebo injection was the time point for sampling. Sequenced by immunoSEQ multiplex PCR; TCRdb stores in-frame clones only, minus some. The sample contains about 680,000 clones, 70% to 90% of which appear only once. These data come from a study of Ad26.COV2.S vaccination and SARS-CoV-2 variants. Overall study context: Intramuscular Ad26.COV2.S doses were given once or twice, 56 days apart.

The sequence came from a person between 18 and 60 years old who received the Ad26.COV2.S COVID-19 vaccine or a placebo. V gene TRBV21-1 combines with J gene TRBJ1-4; the table calls TRBD1, which could not be checked here. TRBV21-1 counts as a pseudogene. The starting material was peripheral blood, obtained in a trial of Ad26.COV2.S vaccine versus placebo. CDR3 nucleotide sequence: TGTGCCAGCAGCAAAGCGCCGGACAGGGAGGAAAAACTGTTTTTT. It encodes CASSKAPDREEKLFF.